Following are 25 T cell receptor beta chains from one sample sequenced in a study of beta chain features in type 1 diabetes. cDNA synthesis used the whole RNA isolate, giving expressed TCRB sequences. Libraries were prepared by immunoSEQ multiplex PCR; TCRdb keeps only in-frame clonotypes and omits some of them. The table lists under 950,000 clones, roughly 15% of them singletons, with 0.02% to 0.025% in the top ten. The specimen was naive CD4+ T cells from blood. The receptors stem from a woman under 30 in good health.

The chain couples TRBV5-4 to TRBJ2-3; 8 positions agree with TRBD1. Germline loops: CDR1 SGHNT, CDR2 YYREEE (reference sequence). The CDR3 runs 15 residues. J gave up 3 bases and V 3 bases, and 6 bases lay outside the gene matches. The chain's CDR3 is CASSSDRVRTDTQYF. CDR3 DNA: TGTGCCAGCAGCTCGGACAGGGTGAGGACAGATACGCAGTATTTT.

This chain links TRBV5-1 with TRBJ2-7, with D possibly TRBD1 on 5 matching bases. Germline lookup yields CDR1 SGHRS and CDR2 YFSETQ. Deletions cut 4 bases from V and 5 bases from J, with 19 bases between. CDR3 size: 15 residues. This CDR3 reads CASSKEGKEQDEQYF. The CDR3 region has the DNA TGCGCCAGCAGCAAGGAAGGGAAGGAACAGGACGAGCAGTACTTC.

The gene calls are TRBV5-1 and TRBJ1-4; 8 positions match TRBD1. The V gene's germline CDR1 is SGHRS and CDR2 YFSETQ. The CDR3 consists of 16 residues. V was clipped by 0 bases and J by 8 bases; unmatched bases: 9. CDR3 coding DNA: TGCGCCAGCAGCTTGGCCCCGCAGGGGGCAGGGGAAAAACTGTTTTTT. Translated, it gives CASSLAPQGAGEKLFF.

The chain employs TRBV7-3 and TRBJ1-2, with D possibly being TRBD1 (6 bases). V was clipped by 0 bases and J by 8 bases, with 13 bases between them. CDR1 and CDR2 (germline): SGHTA, FQGTGA. The CDR3 is made up of 14 amino acids. The CDR3 DNA is TGTGCCAGCAGCTTAACCCCACAGGGCGAGGGCTACACCTTC. It specifies CASSLTPQGEGYTF.

This clone was seen a handful of times. This chain links TRBV7-9 with TRBJ1-2, with a possible D match to TRBD1 (6 bases). V lost 1 base, J lost 4 bases, and 10 bases lay in between. CDR1 is SEHNR, CDR2 FQNEAQ, per germline (reference sequence). This CDR3 has 14 amino acids. CDR3 sequence: CASSLGADSYGYTF. The CDR3, as DNA: TGTGCCAGCAGCTTAGGGGCGGACAGCTATGGCTACACCTTC.

This clone was found a few times. This chain joins TRBV7-2 and TRBJ2-6; no clear D. Per the germline V gene, CDR1 is SGHTA and CDR2 is FQGNSA. The CDR3 contains 18 residues. V dropped 4 bases and J dropped 0 bases, with 16 bases sitting between them. CDR3 in DNA: TGTGCCAGCAGCTCAATCCACCTAAAACGCTCTGGGGCCAACGTCCTGACTTTC. Protein product: CASSSIHLKRSGANVLTF.

The CDR3 bases are TGTGCCAGCAGCTTGGTCGGGCAGCCAGAGACCCAGTACTTC. This gives the protein CASSLVGQPETQYF. V is TRBV5-4 and J is TRBJ2-5; no definite D call. CDR3 length: 14 amino acids. V was pared by 0 bases and J by 4 bases, with 10 bases between. Germline CDR1 is SGHNT and CDR2 is YYREEE (reference sequence).

In its sample, this clone was seen a few times. V and J are TRBV5-1 and TRBJ1-1; D is unresolved. The CDR3 has 13 residues. The V end lost 6 bases, the J end lost 1 base, and 10 bases lay between the germline ends. From germline, CDR1 is SGHRS and CDR2 YFSETQ. The CDR3 DNA sequence: TGCGCCAGCACCCCGGGCGAGAACACTGAAGCTTTCTTT. Translated, it gives CASTPGENTEAFF.

This clone occurred a few times. The chain employs TRBV7-2 and TRBJ2-7, with 10 bases that match TRBD2. V was pared by 1 base and J by 4 bases, with 4 bases of the junction left unmatched. This CDR3 region has 15 residues. The germline V gene encodes CDR1 SGHTA and CDR2 FQGNSA. The CDR3 DNA sequence: TGTGCCAGCAGCTTAGTGGCTAGCGGGAGATACGAGCAGTACTTC. Protein product: CASSLVASGRYEQYF.

The chain employs TRBV2 and TRBJ2-7; perhaps TRBD2 as D (5 bases). This CDR3 region has 12 residues. The germline CDR1 and CDR2 sequences are SNHLY and FYNNEI. V was clipped by 6 bases and J by 6 bases, with 12 bases between them. The CDR3 protein is CASRWAAGEQYF. The CDR3 DNA is TGTGCCAGCAGGTGGGCCGCGGGCGAGCAGTACTTC.

This clone was seen a few times. The chain has TRBV6-1 and TRBJ1-2; 9 nucleotides agree with TRBD1. Germline CDR1 and CDR2: MNHNS and SASEGT. The CDR3 totals 15 residues. After removal of 6 bases from V and 6 bases from J, the junction contained 11 bases not matched to a gene. The CDR3 region has the DNA TGTGCCAGCAGCCACGACGTACAGGGGGCGGATGGCTACACCTTC. Protein: CASSHDVQGADGYTF.

In this sample, this clone turned up a few times. This chain links TRBV18 with TRBJ1-3; perhaps TRBD1 as D (6 bases). Germline CDR1 KGHSH, CDR2 LQKENI. V was shortened by 3 bases and J by 6 bases, with 21 bases between the two germline ends. The CDR3 is made up of 17 amino acids. The CDR3 nucleotides are TGTGCCAGCTCACCGCGGATACTACAGGGCTATGAAAACACCATATATTTT. Protein product: CASSPRILQGYENTIYF.

This clone was picked up a small number of times. The V call is TRBV18, the J call TRBJ1-1, with unresolved D. Per germline, CDR1 KGHSH and CDR2 LQKENI. Trimming stripped 4 bases from V and 1 base from J, with 7 bases between. The CDR3 has 13 amino acids. CDR3 sequence (DNA): TGTGCCAGCTCACGGGAGGCGAACACTGAAGCTTTCTTT. It encodes CASSREANTEAFF.

This chain links TRBV5-4 with TRBJ2-3; perhaps TRBD1 as D (6 bases). Trimming shortened V by 4 bases and J by 0 bases, and 18 bases separated the two germline ends. The CDR3 is 17 amino acids. CDR1 and CDR2 (germline): SGHNT, YYREEE (reference sequence). For the CDR3, the DNA is TGTGCCAGCAGCCGGCCCGGACAGCGAAGGAGCACAGATACGCAGTATTTT. The encoded protein is CASSRPGQRRSTDTQYF.

The chain employs TRBV7-2 and TRBJ1-2; D is unresolved. This CDR3 region has 16 residues. Germline assignment: CDR1 SGHTA and CDR2 FQGNSA. The V end lost 4 bases, the J end lost 4 bases, and 19 bases lay between the germline ends. CDR3 nucleotides: TGTGCCAGCAGCTCGCCACCGCCCCACCGGAGCTATGGCTACACCTTC. It is translated as CASSSPPPHRSYGYTF.

This clone turned up a few times. This chain's CDR3 is CASSEGWTGLYYEQYF. CDR3 bases: TGTGCCAGCAGTGAAGGGTGGACGGGACTGTACTACGAGCAGTACTTC. The chain joins TRBV6-1 to TRBJ2-7; maybe TRBD2 (6 bases). Trimming pared 1 base from V and 3 bases from J, leaving 16 bases between. Per germline, CDR1 MNHNS and CDR2 SASEGT. The CDR3 has 16 residues.

The chain is built from TRBV6-6 and TRBJ2-7; 11 bases are a match to TRBD2. CDR3 length equals 14 residues. Germline lookup yields CDR1 MNHNY and CDR2 SVGAGI (reference sequence). V shed 8 bases, J shed 4 bases, and the junction held 7 bases outside the gene matches. DNA of the CDR3: TGTGCCAGCGTCAAAACTAGCGGGAGTTACGAGCAGTACTTC. Amino acid sequence: CASVKTSGSYEQYF.

The chain's CDR3 is CAKQRLAGNSGANVLTF. CDR3 nucleotides: TGTGCCAAGCAACGGCTAGCGGGCAACTCTGGGGCCAACGTCCTGACTTTC. The chain couples TRBV2 to TRBJ2-6, with 8 nucleotides matching TRBD2. Unmatched junction bases numbered 11, after V lost 10 bases and J lost 0 bases. Germline CDR1 SNHLY, CDR2 FYNNEI. The CDR3 covers 17 residues.

This clone came up a few times. This chain joins TRBV11-2 and TRBJ1-1; D unclear. V was cut by 2 bases and J by 4 bases, with 17 bases left in between. CDR1 is SGHAT, CDR2 FQNNGV, per germline. The CDR3 is 16 residues long. DNA for the CDR3: TGTGCCAGCAGCTTACGAGGGAAAGGAGGTGTCACTGAAGCTTTCTTT. Translation gives CASSLRGKGGVTEAFF.

This clone was seen a few times. The chain carries TRBV5-1 and TRBJ1-1, with 10 bases matching TRBD1. V was pared by 1 base and J by 0 bases, with 6 bases of the junction left unmatched. Germline lookup yields CDR1 SGHRS and CDR2 YFSETQ. The CDR3 is made up of 17 amino acids. CDR3 residues: CASSLKMGQGMNTEAFF. In nucleotides, the CDR3 is TGCGCCAGCAGCTTGAAAATGGGACAGGGGATGAACACTGAAGCTTTCTTT.

Only a few counts were recorded for this clone. The chain employs TRBV6-5 and TRBJ2-1; 7 bases line up with TRBD1. Trimming cost V 5 bases and J 5 bases; bases outside gene matches: 0. Germline CDR1 is MNHEY and CDR2 is SVGAGI. The CDR3 totals 12 residues. CDR3: CASSTGDNEQFF. The CDR3 nucleotides are TGTGCCAGCAGTACAGGGGACAATGAGCAGTTCTTC.

The table lists this clone with a few counts. This chain joins TRBV11-2 and TRBJ2-5, with D possibly being TRBD2 (6 bases). V was clipped by 8 bases and J by 4 bases, with 20 bases between them. This CDR3 is 15 amino acids long. In germline, CDR1 is SGHAT, CDR2 FQNNGV. The CDR3 here is CASAEGPNTRETQYF. CDR3 nucleotides: TGTGCCAGCGCGGAGGGACCTAATACTAGAGAGACCCAGTACTTC.

This clone was seen a handful of times. The chain couples TRBV29-1 to TRBJ2-2; unclear D gene. The CDR3 consists of 14 residues. Trimming shortened V by 2 bases and J by 4 bases, and 11 bases separated the two germline ends. Germline V gives CDR1 SQVTM, CDR2 ANQGSEA. CDR3 in amino acids: CSVESINLTGELFF. DNA for the CDR3: TGCAGCGTTGAATCGATTAACCTCACCGGGGAGCTGTTTTTT.

V usage is TRBV7-2 and J usage is TRBJ2-1; 7 positions agree with TRBD1. V lost 2 bases and J lost 5; bases outside the gene matches: 9. From germline, CDR1 is SGHTA and CDR2 FQGNSA. The CDR3 runs to 16 residues. The DNA of the CDR3 is TGTGCCAGCAGCTTAAGCCCTAAGGGACAGAACAATGAGCAGTTCTTC. As protein: CASSLSPKGQNNEQFF.

The V call is TRBV5-6, the J call TRBJ1-3; 7 bases are a match to TRBD1. Germline lookup yields CDR1 SGHDT and CDR2 YYEEEE. The CDR3 length is 14 residues. The ends lost 3 bases at V and 2 bases at J; junction bases unmatched: 2. The chain's CDR3 is CASSSGTAGNTIYF. The CDR3 DNA reads TGTGCCAGCAGCTCCGGGACAGCTGGAAACACCATATATTTT.